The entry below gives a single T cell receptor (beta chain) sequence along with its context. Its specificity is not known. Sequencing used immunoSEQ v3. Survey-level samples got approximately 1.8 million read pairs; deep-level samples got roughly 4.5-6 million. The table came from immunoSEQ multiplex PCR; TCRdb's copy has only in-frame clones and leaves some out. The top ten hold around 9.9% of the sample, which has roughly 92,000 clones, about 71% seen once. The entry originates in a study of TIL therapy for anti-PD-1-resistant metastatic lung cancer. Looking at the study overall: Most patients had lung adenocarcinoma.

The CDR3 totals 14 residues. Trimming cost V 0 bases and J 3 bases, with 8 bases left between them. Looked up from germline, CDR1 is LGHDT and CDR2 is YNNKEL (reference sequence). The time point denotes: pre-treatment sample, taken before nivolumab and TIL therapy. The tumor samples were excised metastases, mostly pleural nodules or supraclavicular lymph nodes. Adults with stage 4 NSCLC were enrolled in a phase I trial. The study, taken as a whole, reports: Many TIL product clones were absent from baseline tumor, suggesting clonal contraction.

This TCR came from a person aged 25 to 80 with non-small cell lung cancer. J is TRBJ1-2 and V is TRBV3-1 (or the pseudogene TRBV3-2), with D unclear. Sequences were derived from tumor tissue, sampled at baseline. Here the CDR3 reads CASSQEPTDYGYTF. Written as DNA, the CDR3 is TGTGCCAGCAGCCAAGAGCCCACTGACTATGGCTACACCTTC.